The clone carrying this TCR beta chain was picked up a small number of times. The data belong to a study of T-cell memory formation after mild COVID-19. TCRdb reanalysed the 5' RACE reads using MiXCR and keeps one entry per CDR3 protein. The sample lists about 410,000 distinct CDR3 sequences, 20% to 30% seen once, with 13% in the top ten. The V gene's germline CDR1 is SGDLS and CDR2 YYNGEE. V lost 0 bases to trimming and J lost 3 bases; unmatched junction nucleotides: 2. The CDR3 length is 14 residues. The V gene is TRBV9, the J gene TRBJ2-7; 8 bases map to TRBD1. The sequence was obtained from an adult woman who had mild COVID-19 (a few samples of this study predate the infection). Cell type and time point are not known. What was sequenced was PBMCs or a T cell subset sorted from them (not recorded which). The chain's CDR3 is CASSVGTGLYEQYF. For the CDR3, the DNA is TGTGCCAGCAGCGTAGGGACAGGGCTCTACGAGCAGTACTTC.